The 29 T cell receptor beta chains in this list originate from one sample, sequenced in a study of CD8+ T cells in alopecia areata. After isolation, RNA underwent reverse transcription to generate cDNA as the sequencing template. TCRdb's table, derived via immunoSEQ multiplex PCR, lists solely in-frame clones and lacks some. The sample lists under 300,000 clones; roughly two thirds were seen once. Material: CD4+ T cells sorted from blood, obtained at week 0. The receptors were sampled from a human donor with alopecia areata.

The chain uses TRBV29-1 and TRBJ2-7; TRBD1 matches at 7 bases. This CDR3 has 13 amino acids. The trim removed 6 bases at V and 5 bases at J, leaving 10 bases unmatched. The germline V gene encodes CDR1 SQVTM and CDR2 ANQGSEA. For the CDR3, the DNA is TGCAGCGTCCCGGGACAGTTCCTTGACGAGCAGTACTTC. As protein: CSVPGQFLDEQYF.

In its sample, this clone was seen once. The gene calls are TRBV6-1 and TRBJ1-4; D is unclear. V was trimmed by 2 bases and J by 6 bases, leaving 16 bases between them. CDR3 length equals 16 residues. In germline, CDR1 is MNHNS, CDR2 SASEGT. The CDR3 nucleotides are TGTGCCAGCAGTGAATATCGGCAACCCTTGGATGAAAAACTGTTTTTT. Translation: CASSEYRQPLDEKLFF.

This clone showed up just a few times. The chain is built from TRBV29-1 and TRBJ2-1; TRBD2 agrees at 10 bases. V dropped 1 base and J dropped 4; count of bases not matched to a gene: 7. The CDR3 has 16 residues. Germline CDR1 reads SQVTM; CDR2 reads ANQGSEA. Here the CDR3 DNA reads TGCAGCGTTGAAGGCGGTGCTAGCGGGGGTTACAATGAGCAGTTCTTC. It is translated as CSVEGGASGGYNEQFF.

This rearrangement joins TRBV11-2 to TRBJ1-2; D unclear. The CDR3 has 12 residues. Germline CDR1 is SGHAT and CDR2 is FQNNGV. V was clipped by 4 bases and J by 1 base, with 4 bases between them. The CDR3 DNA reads TGTGCCAGCAGCTCCGTTAACTATGGCTACACCTTC. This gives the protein CASSSVNYGYTF.

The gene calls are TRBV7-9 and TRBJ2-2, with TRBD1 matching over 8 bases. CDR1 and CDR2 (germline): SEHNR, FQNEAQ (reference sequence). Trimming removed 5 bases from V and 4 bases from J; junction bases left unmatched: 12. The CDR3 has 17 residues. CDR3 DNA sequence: TGTGCCAGCAGCGGCAGCCGACAGGGGAATCGCACCGGGGAGCTGTTTTTT. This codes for CASSGSRQGNRTGELFF.

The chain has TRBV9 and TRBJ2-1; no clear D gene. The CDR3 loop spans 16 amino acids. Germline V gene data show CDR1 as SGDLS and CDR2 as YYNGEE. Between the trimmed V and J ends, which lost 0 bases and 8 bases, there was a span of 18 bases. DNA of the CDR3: TGTGCCAGCAGCGTAGGAGTCAGAGAGGCCTTCCATGAGCAGTTCTTC. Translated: CASSVGVREAFHEQFF.

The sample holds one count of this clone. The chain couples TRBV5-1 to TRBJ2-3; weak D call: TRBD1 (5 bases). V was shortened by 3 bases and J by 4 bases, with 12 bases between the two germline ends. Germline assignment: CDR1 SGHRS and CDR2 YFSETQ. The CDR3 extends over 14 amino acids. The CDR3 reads CASSSLDMADTQYF. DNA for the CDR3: TGCGCCAGCAGCTCCTTGGACATGGCAGATACGCAGTATTTT.

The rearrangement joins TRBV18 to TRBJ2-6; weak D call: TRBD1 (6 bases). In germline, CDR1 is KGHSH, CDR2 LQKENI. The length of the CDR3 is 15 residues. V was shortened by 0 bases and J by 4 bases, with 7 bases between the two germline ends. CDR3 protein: CASSPPGGGANVLTF. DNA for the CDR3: TGTGCCAGCTCACCACCTGGGGGCGGGGCCAACGTCCTGACTTTC.

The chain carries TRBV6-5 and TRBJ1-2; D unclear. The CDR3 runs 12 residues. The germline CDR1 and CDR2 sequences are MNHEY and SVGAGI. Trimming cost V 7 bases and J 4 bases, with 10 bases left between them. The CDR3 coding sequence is TGTGCCAGCAAGAACAGTATCTATGGCTACACCTTC. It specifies CASKNSIYGYTF.

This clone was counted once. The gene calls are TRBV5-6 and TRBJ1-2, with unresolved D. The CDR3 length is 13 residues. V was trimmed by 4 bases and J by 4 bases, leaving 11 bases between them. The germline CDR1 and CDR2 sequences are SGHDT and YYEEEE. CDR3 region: CASSPVRAYGYTF. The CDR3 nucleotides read TGTGCCAGCAGCCCCGTTCGGGCCTATGGCTACACCTTC.

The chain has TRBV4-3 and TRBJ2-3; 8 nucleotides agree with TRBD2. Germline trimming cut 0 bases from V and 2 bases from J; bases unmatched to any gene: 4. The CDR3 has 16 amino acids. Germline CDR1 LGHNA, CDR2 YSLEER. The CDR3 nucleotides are TGCGCCAGCAGCCAAGATACTAGCGGACTCACAGATACGCAGTATTTT. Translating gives CASSQDTSGLTDTQYF.

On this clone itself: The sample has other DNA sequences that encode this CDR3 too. The CDR3 coding sequence is TGTGCCACCAGCAGAGCAAACCAGCCCCAGCATTTT. Translating gives CATSRANQPQHF. V gene TRBV15 combines with J gene TRBJ1-5; D gene ambiguous. This CDR3 contains 12 residues. V lost 1 base and J lost 7, with 5 bases in between. The germline V gene has CDR1 LNHNV and CDR2 YYDKDF (reference sequence).

The CDR3 DNA sequence: TGTGCCATGGGGGAGTTACACGAGCAGTACTTC. Its protein product is CAMGELHEQYF. The chain has TRBV6-6 and TRBJ2-7; perhaps D is TRBD1 or TRBD2 (5 bases each). V shed 10 bases and J shed 5 bases, with 12 bases lying between them. CDR1 and CDR2 (germline): MNHNY, SVGAGI (reference sequence). This CDR3 has 11 amino acids.

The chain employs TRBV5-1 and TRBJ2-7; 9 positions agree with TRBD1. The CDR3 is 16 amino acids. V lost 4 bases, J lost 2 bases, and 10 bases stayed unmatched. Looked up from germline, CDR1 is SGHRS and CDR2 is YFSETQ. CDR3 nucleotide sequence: TGCGCCAGCAGCCTCAGCCGGGACAGGGTCCCCTACGAGCAGTACTTC. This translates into CASSLSRDRVPYEQYF.

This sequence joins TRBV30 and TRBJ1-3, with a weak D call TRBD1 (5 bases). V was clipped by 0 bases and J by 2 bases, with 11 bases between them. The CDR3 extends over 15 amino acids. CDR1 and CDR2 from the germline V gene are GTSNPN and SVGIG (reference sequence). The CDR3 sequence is CAWSVLGLAGNTIYF. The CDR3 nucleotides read TGTGCCTGGAGTGTACTGGGGCTGGCTGGAAACACCATATATTTT. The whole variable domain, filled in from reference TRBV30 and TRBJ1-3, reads SQTIHQWPATLVQPVGSPLSLECTVEGTSNPNLYWYRQAAGRGLQLLFYSVGIGQISSEVPQNLSASRPQDRQFILSSKKLLLSDSGFYLCAWSVLGLAGNTIYFGEGSWLTVV.

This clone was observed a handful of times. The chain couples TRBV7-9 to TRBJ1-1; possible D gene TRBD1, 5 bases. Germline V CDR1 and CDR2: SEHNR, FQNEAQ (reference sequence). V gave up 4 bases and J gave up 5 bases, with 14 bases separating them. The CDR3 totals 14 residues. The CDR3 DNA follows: TGTGCCAGCAGCTCCTCCGGGGGGGAGACTGAAGCTTTCTTT. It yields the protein CASSSSGGETEAFF. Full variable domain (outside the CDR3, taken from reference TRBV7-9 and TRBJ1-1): DTGVSQNPRHKITKRGQNVTFRCDPISEHNRLYWYRQTLGQGPEFLTYFQNEAQLEKSRLLSDRFSAERPKGSFSTLEIQRTEQGDSAMYLCASSSSGGETEAFFGQGTRLTVV.

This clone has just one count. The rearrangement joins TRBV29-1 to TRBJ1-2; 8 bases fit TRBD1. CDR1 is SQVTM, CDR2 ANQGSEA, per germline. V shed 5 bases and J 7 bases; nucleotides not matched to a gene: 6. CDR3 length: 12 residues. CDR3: CSVKTGAGGYTF. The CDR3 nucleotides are TGCAGCGTTAAGACAGGGGCCGGTGGCTACACCTTC.

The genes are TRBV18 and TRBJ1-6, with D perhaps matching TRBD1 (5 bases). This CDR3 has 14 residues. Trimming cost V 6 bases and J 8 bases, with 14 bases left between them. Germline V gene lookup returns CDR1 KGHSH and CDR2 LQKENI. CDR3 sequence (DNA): TGTGCCAGCTCCCGAGGGGTGGCGGATTCACCCCTCCACTTT. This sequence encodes CASSRGVADSPLHF.

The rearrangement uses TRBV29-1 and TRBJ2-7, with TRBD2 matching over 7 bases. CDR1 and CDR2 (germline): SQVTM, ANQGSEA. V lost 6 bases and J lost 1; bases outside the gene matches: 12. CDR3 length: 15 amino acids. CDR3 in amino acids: CSVLSGLSPSYEQYF. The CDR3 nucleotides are TGCAGCGTCCTTTCGGGACTATCACCTTCCTACGAGCAGTACTTC.

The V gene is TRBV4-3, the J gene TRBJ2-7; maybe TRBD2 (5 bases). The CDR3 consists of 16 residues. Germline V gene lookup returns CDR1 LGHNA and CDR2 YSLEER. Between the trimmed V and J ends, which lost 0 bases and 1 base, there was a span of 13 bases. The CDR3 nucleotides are TGCGCCAGCAGCCAAGATTGGAGGACGTCATCCTACGAGCAGTACTTC. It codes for CASSQDWRTSSYEQYF.

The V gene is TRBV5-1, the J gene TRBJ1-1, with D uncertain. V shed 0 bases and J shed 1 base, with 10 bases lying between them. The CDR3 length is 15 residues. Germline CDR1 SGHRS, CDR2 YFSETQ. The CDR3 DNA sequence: TGCGCCAGCAGCTTGGGGGCGGGAAAGAACACTGAAGCTTTCTTT. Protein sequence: CASSLGAGKNTEAFF. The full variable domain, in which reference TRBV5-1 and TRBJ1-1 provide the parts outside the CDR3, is KAGVTQTPRYLIKTRGQQVTLSCSPISGHRSVSWYQQTPGQGLQFLFEYFSETQRNKGNFPGRFSGRQFSNSRSEMNVSTLELGDSALYLCASSLGAGKNTEAFFGQGTRLTVV.

The CDR3 bases are TGTGCCACCAGCAGAGAGGACAGGGCCGCTTCCACAGATACGCAGTATTTT. Residues: CATSREDRAASTDTQYF. The chain joins TRBV15 to TRBJ2-3; 8 bases align to TRBD1. Germline V gives CDR1 LNHNV, CDR2 YYDKDF (reference sequence). J lost 2 bases, V lost 0 bases, and 7 bases had no gene match. The CDR3 is 17 residues long.

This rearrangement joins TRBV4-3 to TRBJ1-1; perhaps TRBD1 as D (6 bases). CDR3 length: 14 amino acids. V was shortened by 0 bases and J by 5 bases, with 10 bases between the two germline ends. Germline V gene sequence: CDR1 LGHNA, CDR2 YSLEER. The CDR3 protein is CASSQEGAQTEAFF. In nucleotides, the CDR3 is TGCGCCAGCAGCCAAGAGGGGGCTCAGACTGAAGCTTTCTTT.

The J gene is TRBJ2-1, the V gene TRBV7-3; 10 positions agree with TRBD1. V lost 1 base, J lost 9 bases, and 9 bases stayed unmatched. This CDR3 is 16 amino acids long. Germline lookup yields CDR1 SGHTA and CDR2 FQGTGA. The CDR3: CASSLNSPGQGSEQFF. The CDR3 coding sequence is TGTGCCAGCAGCTTAAACTCACCGGGACAGGGGAGTGAGCAGTTCTTC. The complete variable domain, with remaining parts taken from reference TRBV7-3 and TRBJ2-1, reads GAGVSQTPSNKVTEKGKYVELRCDPISGHTALYWYRQSLGQGPEFLIYFQGTGAADDSGLPNDRFFAVRPEGSVSTLKIQRTERGDSAVYLCASSLNSPGQGSEQFFGPGTRLTVL.

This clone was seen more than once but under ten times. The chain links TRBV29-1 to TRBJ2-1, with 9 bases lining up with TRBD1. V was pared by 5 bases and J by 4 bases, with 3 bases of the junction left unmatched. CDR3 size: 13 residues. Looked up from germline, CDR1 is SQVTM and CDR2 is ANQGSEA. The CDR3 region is CSVSDRGYNEQFF. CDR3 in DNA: TGCAGCGTTTCGGACAGGGGTTACAATGAGCAGTTCTTC.

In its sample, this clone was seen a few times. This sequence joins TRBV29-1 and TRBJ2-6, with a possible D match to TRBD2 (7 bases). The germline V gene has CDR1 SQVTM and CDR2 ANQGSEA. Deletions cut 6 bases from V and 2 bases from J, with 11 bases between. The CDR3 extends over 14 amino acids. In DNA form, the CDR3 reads TGCAGCGTCGAGGGGGGGACTGGGGCCAACGTCCTGACTTTC. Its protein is CSVEGGTGANVLTF.

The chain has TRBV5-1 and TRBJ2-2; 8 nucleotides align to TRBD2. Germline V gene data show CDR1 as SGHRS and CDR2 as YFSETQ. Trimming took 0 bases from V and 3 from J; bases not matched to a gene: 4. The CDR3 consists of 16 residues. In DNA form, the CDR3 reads TGCGCCAGCAGCTTGGGGCTAGCGGGTCACACCGGGGAGCTGTTTTTT. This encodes CASSLGLAGHTGELFF.

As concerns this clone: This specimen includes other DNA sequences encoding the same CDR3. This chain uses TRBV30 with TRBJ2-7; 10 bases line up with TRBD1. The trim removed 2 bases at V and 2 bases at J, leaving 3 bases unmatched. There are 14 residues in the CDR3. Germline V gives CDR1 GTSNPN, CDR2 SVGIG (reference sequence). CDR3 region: CAWSPGQGTYEQYF. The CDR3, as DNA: TGTGCCTGGAGTCCGGGACAGGGGACCTACGAGCAGTACTTC. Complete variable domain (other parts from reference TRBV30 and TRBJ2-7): SQTIHQWPATLVQPVGSPLSLECTVEGTSNPNLYWYRQAAGRGLQLLFYSVGIGQISSEVPQNLSASRPQDRQFILSSKKLLLSDSGFYLCAWSPGQGTYEQYFGPGTRLTVT.

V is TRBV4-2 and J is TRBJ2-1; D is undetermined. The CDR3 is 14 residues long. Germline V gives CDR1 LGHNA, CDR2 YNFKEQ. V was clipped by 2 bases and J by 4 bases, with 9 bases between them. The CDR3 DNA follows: TGTGCCAGCAGCCAACTATTCGATTACAATGAGCAGTTCTTC. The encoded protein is CASSQLFDYNEQFF.